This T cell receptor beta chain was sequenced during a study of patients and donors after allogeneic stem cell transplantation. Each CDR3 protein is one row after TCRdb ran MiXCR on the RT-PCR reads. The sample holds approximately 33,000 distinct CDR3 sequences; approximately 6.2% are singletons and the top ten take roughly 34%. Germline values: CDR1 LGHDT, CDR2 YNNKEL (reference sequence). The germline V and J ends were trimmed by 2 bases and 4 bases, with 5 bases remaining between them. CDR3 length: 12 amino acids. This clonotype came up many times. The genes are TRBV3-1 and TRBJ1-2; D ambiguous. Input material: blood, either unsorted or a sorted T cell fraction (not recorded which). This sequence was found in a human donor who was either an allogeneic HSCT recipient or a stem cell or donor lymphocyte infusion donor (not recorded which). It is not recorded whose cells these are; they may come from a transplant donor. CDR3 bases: TGTGCCAGCAGCCAAAACGCCTATGGCTACACCTTC. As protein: CASSQNAYGYTF.